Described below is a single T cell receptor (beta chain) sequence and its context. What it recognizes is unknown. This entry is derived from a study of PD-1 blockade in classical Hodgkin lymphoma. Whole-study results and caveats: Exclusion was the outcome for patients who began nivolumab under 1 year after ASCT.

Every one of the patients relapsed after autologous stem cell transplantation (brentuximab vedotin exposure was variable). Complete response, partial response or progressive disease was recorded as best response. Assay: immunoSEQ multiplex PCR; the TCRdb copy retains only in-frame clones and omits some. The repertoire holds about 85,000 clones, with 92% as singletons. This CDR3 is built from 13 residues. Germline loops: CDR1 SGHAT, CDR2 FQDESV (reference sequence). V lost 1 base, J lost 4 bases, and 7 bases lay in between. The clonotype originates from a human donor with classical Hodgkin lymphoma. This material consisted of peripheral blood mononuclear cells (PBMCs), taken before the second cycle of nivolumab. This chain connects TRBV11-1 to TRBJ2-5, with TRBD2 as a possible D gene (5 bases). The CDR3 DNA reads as TGTGCCAGCAGCTTAGGGAGGCGAGAGACCCAGTACTTC. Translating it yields CASSLGRRETQYF.